This TCR beta chain was profiled in a study of T cells in Graves' hyperthyroidism and ophthalmopathy. General study points: Most clonotypes that expanded in the thyroid above 0.001 also showed up in blood.

Exclusion followed for patients with uncontrolled infection, other autoimmune disease, pregnancy or lactation. RNA transcripts yielded amplified TCR beta CDR3 regions. In the first-round RT-PCR of the TCR CDR3, the HTBI primer set was used. TCRdb processed the multiplex PCR reads anew with MiXCR; each CDR3 protein has one entry. The table records about 500,000 distinct CDR3 sequences, around 15% of them present only once. This clonotype was detected ten times or more. What it binds is not known. Germline V gene lookup returns CDR1 DFQATT and CDR2 SNEGSKA (reference sequence). The length of the CDR3 is 13 residues. Trimming stripped 6 bases from V and 7 bases from J, with 18 bases between.

The sequenced sample was blood. The clonotype was recovered from a woman aged 18-29 years with Graves' hyperthyroidism. The chain joins TRBV20-1 to TRBJ1-2, with a tentative D call TRBD1 (5 bases). The CDR3 sequence: CSANSGRGGGYTF. The DNA of the CDR3 is TGCAGTGCCAACAGTGGCCGGGGGGGTGGCTACACCTTC.